One and the same sample provided the 9 T cell receptor beta chains below, sequenced in a study of molecular identifiers for immune sequencing clone quantification. One entry per CDR3 protein results from TCRdb running MiXCR on the PCR reads. The table lists over 50,000 distinct CDR3 sequences, roughly a third of them singletons. Sequenced: naive CD8+ T cells from blood, with Jurkat cell RNA spiked in. Subset in this sample: FACS-sorted CD8+CD4-CCR7+CD45RA+ naive T cells. The receptors were gathered from a human donor in good health. Some libraries in this study had Jurkat cell RNA spiked in.

The V gene is TRBV27, the J gene TRBJ2-3; 7 bases agree with TRBD2. The CDR3 runs to 15 residues. Per germline, CDR1 MNHEY and CDR2 SMNVEV (reference sequence). V dropped 8 bases and J dropped 1; count of bases not matched to a gene: 9. The CDR3 DNA sequence: TGTGCCAGCGGGGGTCTACGGGAGGGCACAGATACGCAGTATTTT. Encoded protein: CASGGLREGTDTQYF.

To note about this clonotype: This may come from a read error, since a much larger clone is one base off. The CDR3 ends on some other residue instead of the conserved phenylalanine or tryptophan, so this is likely a read error. This chain connects TRBV4-2 to TRBJ2-7; D not resolved. CDR3 length equals 14 residues. Germline values: CDR1 LGHNA, CDR2 YNFKEQ. Trimming left V 0 bases short and J 6 bases short, with 12 bases between. CDR3 DNA sequence: TGTGCCAGCAGCCAAGATTTTAATTGGGGCGAGCAGTACATC. Amino acid sequence: CASSQDFNWGEQYI.

This chain joins TRBV10-3 and TRBJ2-2; D unresolved. The germline CDR1 and CDR2 sequences are ENHRY and SYGVKD. The CDR3 covers 11 residues. V lost 9 bases to trimming and J lost 6 bases, with 8 bases between them. This CDR3 reads CAITEAGELFF. CDR3 coding DNA: TGTGCCATTACCGAGGCCGGGGAGCTGTTTTTT.

Concerning this clonotype itself: The junction does not match germline at one end; this may be a read error. The chain has TRBV14 and TRBJ2-2; 8 bases are shared with TRBD1. CDR1 and CDR2 from the germline V gene are SGHDN and FVKESK. This CDR3 is built from 14 residues. This chain's CDR3 is CASTPGGYTGVLFF. In nucleotides, the CDR3 is TGTGCCAGCACCCCAGGGGGCTACACCGGGGTGCTGTTTTTT.

The V gene is TRBV3-1, the J gene TRBJ2-7, with D perhaps TRBD2 (6 bases). Germline V lookup: CDR1 LGHDT, CDR2 YNNKEL (reference sequence). Trimming took 1 base from V and 0 from J, leaving 16 bases between them. CDR3 size: 17 residues. The CDR3 DNA is TGTGCCAGCAGCCAAGTGGCCTTTAGCGGCAGCTCCTACGAGCAGTACTTC. Protein: CASSQVAFSGSSYEQYF.

This rearrangement joins TRBV7-9 to TRBJ2-3; D possibly corresponds to TRBD1 (5 bases). The CDR3 covers 15 residues. Trimming pared 4 bases from V and 1 base from J, leaving 12 bases between. Germline CDR1 is SEHNR and CDR2 is FQNEAQ (reference sequence). CDR3 protein: CASSSTGWGTDTQYF. The CDR3 DNA reads as TGTGCCAGCAGCTCCACAGGATGGGGCACAGATACGCAGTATTTT.

A word on this clonotype: Since a much larger clone is just one base distant, this may be a read error. It is likely a read error, because the conserved phenylalanine at the end of the CDR3 is missing. V usage is TRBV7-9 and J usage is TRBJ2-3; D gene uncertain. Trimming pared 5 bases from V and 0 bases from J, leaving 6 bases between. This CDR3 spans 13 amino acids. CDR1 and CDR2 (germline): SEHNR, FQNEAQ (reference sequence). CDR3 sequence (DNA): TGTGCCAGCAGCGGTGATAGCACAGATACGCAGTATATT. It codes for CASSGDSTDTQYI.

The V gene is TRBV27, the J gene TRBJ2-7; D perhaps matches TRBD1 (6 bases). V was shortened by 6 bases and J by 2 bases, with 14 bases between the two germline ends. The CDR3 length is 14 residues. Germline CDR1 MNHEY, CDR2 SMNVEV (reference sequence). The CDR3 DNA sequence: TGTGCCAGCAGCACAGGGTTTGCCCCCTACGAGCAGTACTTC. Protein: CASSTGFAPYEQYF.

In regard to this clonotype: This could be a read error, since a much larger clone is one nucleotide away. This chain links TRBV29-1 with TRBJ2-2, with D tentatively TRBD2 (5 bases). The CDR3 covers 14 residues. The germline gives CDR1 SQVTM, CDR2 ANQGSEA. The DNA of the CDR3 is TGCAGCGTCGGACCGGAGAGTAACACCGGGGAGCTGATTTTT. Translation: CSVGPESNTGELIF.